These T cell receptor beta chains were read from a single sample in a study of OX40 agonist ivuxolimab in advanced cancers. Clones were read by immunoSEQ multiplex PCR, and TCRdb kept only the in-frame ones, dropping some. The sample consists of about 90,000 clones, about 89% of them appearing once. The material was CD4+ or CD8+ T cells sorted from blood, obtained in a trial of the OX40 agonist ivuxolimab. These receptors all stem from an adult with an advanced solid tumor such as melanoma, head and neck, liver or kidney cancer. CDR3s include the opening cysteine and the closing phenylalanine or tryptophan. A D gene is named only where the DNA matches it firmly. Clone size is given for some rows only: seen once, a few or many times, or a class if the clone is expanded.

>NA|TRBJ1-1|TRBV28|NA
TGTGCCAGCAGTGATAGCATCGCTGAAGCTTTCTTT
CASSDSIAEAFF
>NA|TRBJ2-7|TRBV27|NA
TGTGCCAGCAGCTATCTCATCCCGACCAAGGCTGGTTACGAGCAGTACTTC
CASSYLIPTKAGYEQYF
>TRBD1|TRBJ2-5|TRBV2|NA
TGTGCCAGCAGTACGGGACAGCAAGAGACCCAGTACTTC
CASSTGQQETQYF
>TRBD2|TRBJ2-3|TRBV27|NA
TGTGCCAGCAGTTCTGGGAGCGGGAGGTACACAGATACGCAGTATTTT
CASSSGSGRYTDTQYF
>NA|TRBJ2-5|TRBV19|NA
TGTGCCAGTAGTATATCCCTCCATACGGCGGGGTTAGAGACCCAGTACTTC
CASSISLHTAGLETQYF
>NA|TRBJ1-1|TRBV2|NA
TGTGCCAGCTTAAGAGGACAGTTGAACACTGAAGCTTTCTTT
CASLRGQLNTEAFF
>NA|TRBJ1-5|TRBV29-1|NA
TGCAGCTGTCAGGGATCCGGCAATCAGCCCCAGCATTTT
CSCQGSGNQPQHF
>TRBD2|TRBJ2-7|TRBV6-1|NA
TGTGCCAGCAGTGTACTAGCGGGCCGCTACGAGCAGTACTTC
CASSVLAGRYEQYF
>NA|TRBJ1-5|TRBV28|NA
TGTGCCAGCAGTTTTTCCGTCGGGGCCCCGATTTTT
CASSFSVGAPIF
>NA|TRBJ2-7|TRBV5-1|once
TGCGCCAGCACCTTGGCCGGAGACCCCCCTTACGAGCAGTACTTC
CASTLAGDPPYEQYF
>NA|TRBJ1-5|TRBV30|few
TGTGCCTGGAGTGAGACGCCAGGTCAGCCCCAGCATTTT
CAWSETPGQPQHF
>NA|TRBJ2-1|TRBV5-1|NA
TGCGCCAGCAGCTTGGCGGGCCGCGCTACCCAATACAATGAGCAGTTCTTC
CASSLAGRATQYNEQFF
>TRBD2|TRBJ2-1|TRBV28|NA
TGTGCCAGCAGCCCCCCGGGCGGGAGACTCTCCTACAATGAGCAGTTCTTC
CASSPPGGRLSYNEQFF
>NA|TRBJ1-2|TRBV11-2|NA
TGTGCCAGCAGCCGGGACAACTATGGCTACACCTTC
CASSRDNYGYTF